The TCR beta chain under discussion was sequenced for a study of blood T cell repertoires in COVID-19. Study summary: Sources were T cells, B-cell-depleted T cells, or PBMCs; the material itself was cDNA or gDNA.

Data came from immunoSEQ multiplex PCR; TCRdb stores just in-frame clones and leaves some out. Of a few hundred thousand clones in the sample, 82% were seen once. Trimming removed 4 bases from V and 5 bases from J; junction bases left unmatched: 5. CDR1 is LGHDT, CDR2 YNNKEL, per germline (reference sequence). This CDR3 is built from 15 residues. What was sequenced was PBMCs or T cells enriched from blood (not recorded which). The sequence came from a man in his forties who had recovered from COVID-19. The gene calls are TRBV3-1 (or the pseudogene TRBV3-2) and TRBJ2-2, with 9 bases lining up with TRBD2. As DNA, the CDR3 is TGTGCCAGCAGCCGAGTCACTAGCGGGACCGGGGAGCTGTTTTTT. It is translated as CASSRVTSGTGELFF.